Below, 28 T cell receptor beta chains from the same sample are listed, as sequenced in a study of Ad26.COV2.S vaccination and SARS-CoV-2 variants. Generated by immunoSEQ multiplex PCR, the TCRdb table keeps only in-frame clones and is missing some. The sample lists over 85,000 clones, less than 85% occurring once. Source: peripheral blood, taken after recovery from COVID-19. The receptors stem from a human donor who had recovered from COVID-19.

This chain links TRBV19 with TRBJ1-1; 9 bases agree with TRBD1. Per germline, CDR1 LNHDA and CDR2 SQIVND (reference sequence). V lost 3 bases to trimming and J lost 4 bases; unmatched junction nucleotides: 3. The CDR3 runs to 14 residues. The CDR3 nucleotides read TGTGCCAGTAGTATTACAGGGGGCGGCACTGAAGCTTTCTTT. Amino acids: CASSITGGGTEAFF.

This rearrangement joins TRBV2 to TRBJ1-4; D is ambiguous. This CDR3 comprises 13 residues. The V and J ends lost 7 bases and 7 bases respectively, with 13 bases between them. Germline V gene data show CDR1 as SNHLY and CDR2 as FYNNEI. CDR3 amino acids: CASTERVSEKLFF. The CDR3, as DNA: TGTGCCAGCACCGAGCGGGTTTCTGAAAAACTGTTTTTT.

The chain uses TRBV2 and TRBJ2-5; a possible D gene is TRBD2 (6 bases). V lost 5 bases to trimming and J lost 6 bases, with 13 bases between them. The CDR3 totals 13 residues. Per the germline V gene, CDR1 is SNHLY and CDR2 is FYNNEI. The CDR3 protein is CASSSGLIKTQYF. The CDR3 DNA reads TGTGCCAGCAGTTCGGGACTCATAAAGACCCAGTACTTC.

The rearrangement uses TRBV14 and TRBJ1-2; the D gene is possibly TRBD1 (5 bases). The germline V gene has CDR1 SGHDN and CDR2 FVKESK. This CDR3 has 15 amino acids. The V end lost 0 bases, the J end lost 2 bases, and 10 bases lay between the germline ends. The CDR3 loop is CASSQDRRANYGYTF. CDR3 DNA sequence: TGTGCCAGCAGCCAAGATCGCAGGGCGAACTATGGCTACACCTTC.

This chain connects TRBV5-1 to TRBJ1-1; a weak D match, TRBD1 (6 bases). Germline loops: CDR1 SGHRS, CDR2 YFSETQ. V shed 7 bases and J shed 1 base, with 11 bases lying between them. This CDR3 is 13 amino acids long. The CDR3 loop reads CASGEQGNTEAFF. For the CDR3, the DNA is TGCGCCAGCGGAGAACAGGGGAACACTGAAGCTTTCTTT.

The gene calls are TRBV9 and TRBJ2-1; possible D gene TRBD1, 7 bases. Germline CDR1 is SGDLS and CDR2 is YYNGEE. V lost 1 base, J lost 7 bases, and 15 bases lay in between. The CDR3 loop spans 15 amino acids. The CDR3 loop reads CASSVLSGGWNEQFF. The CDR3 DNA sequence: TGTGCCAGCAGCGTACTGTCAGGGGGGTGGAATGAGCAGTTCTTC. The full variable domain, in which reference TRBV9 and TRBJ2-1 provide the parts outside the CDR3, is DSGVTQTPKHLITATGQRVTLRCSPRSGDLSVYWYQQSLDQGLQFLIQYYNGEERAKGNILERFSAQQFPDLHSELNLSSLELGDSALYFCASSVLSGGWNEQFFGPGTRLTVL.

This clone was seen a few times. The chain combines TRBV13 with TRBJ2-2, with TRBD1 as a possible D gene (5 bases). V lost 6 bases to trimming and J lost 3 bases, with 11 bases between them. Per the germline V gene, CDR1 is PRHDT and CDR2 is FYEKMQ (reference sequence). The CDR3 has 14 residues. This CDR3 reads CASRRQGDTGELFF. CDR3 nucleotide sequence: TGTGCCAGCAGAAGGCAAGGGGACACCGGGGAGCTGTTTTTT.

This sequence joins TRBV5-6 and TRBJ1-3; TRBD1 is a possible D gene (5 bases). This CDR3 region has 14 residues. Looked up from germline, CDR1 is SGHDT and CDR2 is YYEEEE. V was clipped by 3 bases and J by 4 bases, with 11 bases between them. The CDR3: CASSSDSSGNTIYF. CDR3 DNA sequence: TGTGCCAGCAGCTCCGACAGCTCCGGAAACACCATATATTTT. Variable domain in full (rest from reference TRBV5-6 and TRBJ1-3): DAGVTQSPTHLIKTRGQQVTLRCSPKSGHDTVSWYQQALGQGPQFIFQYYEEEERQRGNFPDRFSGHQFPNYSSELNVNALLLGDSALYLCASSSDSSGNTIYFGEGSWLTVV.

The chain has TRBV4-3 and TRBJ2-5, with a tentative D call TRBD1 (7 bases). The germline CDR1 and CDR2 sequences are LGHNA and YSLEER. Trimming took 1 base from V and 3 from J, leaving 15 bases between them. The CDR3 loop spans 16 amino acids. In nucleotides, the CDR3 is TGCGCCAGCAGCCAAGGGGGGGACAGCCTAAAAGAGACCCAGTACTTC. Its translation is CASSQGGDSLKETQYF.

The chain carries TRBV7-2 and TRBJ1-2; 9 bases fit TRBD1. With V trimmed by 5 bases and J by 4 bases, 8 bases remained unmatched. CDR1 SGHTA and CDR2 FQGNSA come from the germline V gene. The CDR3 has 15 residues. The chain's CDR3 is CASSLNRGQGYGYTF. The CDR3 DNA is TGTGCCAGCAGCCTAAACAGGGGGCAGGGCTATGGCTACACCTTC.

This clone is a singleton in its sample. The CDR3 region has the DNA TGTGCCAGCAGCTTTTGGACAGGGTCCAATCAGCCCCAGCATTTT. This sequence encodes CASSFWTGSNQPQHF. This chain links TRBV5-6 with TRBJ1-5, with 8 bases fitting TRBD1. J was trimmed by 3 bases and V by 2 bases; bases with no gene match: 4. Looked up from germline, CDR1 is SGHDT and CDR2 is YYEEEE. This CDR3 has 15 residues.

The rearrangement joins TRBV12-3 or TRBV12-4 to TRBJ2-3, with D uncertain. The V gene lost 3 bases and the J gene lost 14 bases, with 12 bases spanning the gap. CDR3 length: 11 amino acids. The CDR3 DNA reads TGTGCCAGCAGTTTTCTGGCCCGGAGGTATTTT. Encoded protein: CASSFLARRYF.

J is TRBJ2-6 and V is TRBV3-1 (or the pseudogene TRBV3-2), with D unclear. V was cut by 0 bases and J by 1 base, with 10 bases left in between. This CDR3 region has 17 residues. Germline assignment: CDR1 LGHDT and CDR2 YNNKEL (reference sequence). The chain's CDR3 is CASSQEPAASGANVLTF. CDR3 in DNA: TGTGCCAGCAGCCAAGAGCCTGCTGCGTCTGGGGCCAACGTCCTGACTTTC.

The V call is TRBV3-1 (or the pseudogene TRBV3-2), the J call TRBJ2-1, with TRBD2 matching 16 bases. This CDR3 comprises 18 residues. The ends lost 1 base at V and 7 bases at J; junction bases unmatched: 7. CDR1 and CDR2 (germline): LGHDT, YNNKEL (reference sequence). The CDR3 loop is CASSQVPGLAGGLNEQFF. DNA of the CDR3: TGTGCCAGCAGCCAAGTCCCGGGACTAGCGGGGGGGCTTAATGAGCAGTTCTTC.

The table lists this clone with many counts. The V gene is TRBV14, the J gene TRBJ1-2; no definite D call. The germline V gene encodes CDR1 SGHDN and CDR2 FVKESK. Trimming took off 3 bases at V and 6 bases at J, with 17 bases between the two ends. The CDR3 totals 15 residues. CDR3 nucleotides: TGTGCCAGCAGCCAGAGTTTCGGCAGTCGCCATGGCTACACCTTC. Translated, it gives CASSQSFGSRHGYTF.

The chain carries TRBV4-1 and TRBJ1-5; D possibly corresponds to TRBD1 (6 bases). CDR1 and CDR2 (germline): MGHRA, YSYEKL. The CDR3 runs 17 residues. Trimming shortened V by 1 base and J by 4 bases, and 17 bases separated the two germline ends. CDR3 loop: CASSQVQGLSYNQPQHF. CDR3 coding DNA: TGCGCCAGCAGCCAAGTTCAGGGGCTCTCGTATAATCAGCCCCAGCATTTT.

The J gene is TRBJ1-6, the V gene TRBV6-1; a weak D match, TRBD1 (5 bases). V was pared by 1 base and J by 2 bases, with 12 bases between. The CDR3 has 17 residues. The V gene's germline CDR1 is MNHNS and CDR2 SASEGT. In DNA, the CDR3 is TGTGCCAGCAGTGAAGGGGCAGGGATGACCTATAATTCACCCCTCCACTTT. It yields the protein CASSEGAGMTYNSPLHF.

V gene TRBV2 combines with J gene TRBJ2-7; D call uncertain. CDR3 size: 11 residues. The V end was cut by 6 bases, the J end by 7 bases, with 10 bases between. Germline CDR1 reads SNHLY; CDR2 reads FYNNEI. DNA of the CDR3: TGTGCCAGCAGGATGAGACAAGAGCAGTACTTC. It encodes CASRMRQEQYF. The whole variable domain, remainder taken from reference TRBV2 and TRBJ2-7, is EPEVTQTPSHQVTQMGQEVILRCVPISNHLYFYWYRQILGQKVEFLVSFYNNEISEKSEIFDDQFSVERPDGSNFTLKIRSTKLEDSAMYFCASRMRQEQYFGPGTRLTVT.

V gene TRBV28 combines with J gene TRBJ2-1, with 8 bases identical to TRBD2. J was trimmed by 5 bases and V by 5 bases; bases with no gene match: 11. CDR1 and CDR2 from the germline V gene are MDHEN and SYDVKM. The length of the CDR3 is 16 residues. CDR3 amino acids: CASSQSGGLLDNEQFF. For the CDR3, the DNA is TGTGCCAGCAGTCAGAGCGGGGGCCTTCTTGACAATGAGCAGTTCTTC.

This clone occurred a few times. The chain links TRBV5-1 to TRBJ2-3; D not certain. The germline gives CDR1 SGHRS, CDR2 YFSETQ. Trimming stripped 1 base from V and 2 bases from J, with 11 bases between. This CDR3 is 15 amino acids long. DNA for the CDR3: TGCGCCAGCAGCTTGTTAGGGCCCCCCACAGATACGCAGTATTTT. Residues: CASSLLGPPTDTQYF.

This rearrangement joins TRBV5-1 to TRBJ2-3; possible D gene TRBD2, 5 bases. The CDR3 contains 15 residues. Trimming removed 4 bases from V and 3 bases from J, with 15 bases in between. From germline, CDR1 is SGHRS and CDR2 YFSETQ. CDR3 nucleotides: TGCGCCAGCAGCCCCCGGGGTCCTGATACAGATACGCAGTATTTT. Protein sequence: CASSPRGPDTDTQYF.

The V and J genes are TRBV9 and TRBJ1-4; D is unclear. Germline V gives CDR1 SGDLS, CDR2 YYNGEE. Trimming took off 2 bases at V and 5 bases at J, with 10 bases between the two ends. This CDR3 region has 14 residues. The CDR3 reads CASSVGVQNEKLFF. In DNA, the CDR3 is TGTGCCAGCAGCGTCGGGGTTCAAAATGAAAAACTGTTTTTT.

The CDR3 here is CASSSRPGGYTF. Written as DNA, the CDR3 is TGTGCCAGCAGCTCCCGTCCCGGGGGCTACACCTTC. This chain uses TRBV5-6 with TRBJ1-2, with D unclear. CDR1 is SGHDT and CDR2 is YYEEEE in the germline V gene. The V end was cut by 3 bases, the J end by 8 bases, with 11 bases between. The CDR3 totals 12 residues.

The rearrangement uses TRBV5-6 and TRBJ1-1; D perhaps matches TRBD1 (6 bases). CDR1 and CDR2 from the germline V gene are SGHDT and YYEEEE. CDR3 length: 16 residues. Trimming shortened V by 4 bases and J by 1 base, and 17 bases separated the two germline ends. The CDR3 sequence is CASSLAGQGRNTEAFF. The CDR3 DNA sequence: TGTGCCAGCAGCCTAGCTGGGCAGGGGAGGAACACTGAAGCTTTCTTT.

The chain combines TRBV11-2 with TRBJ1-4, with D possibly TRBD1 on 6 matching bases. CDR3 length equals 14 residues. Germline CDR1 reads SGHAT; CDR2 reads FQNNGV. The germline V and J ends were trimmed by 5 bases and 6 bases, with 13 bases remaining between them. CDR3 loop: CASSTRTADEKLFF. CDR3 nucleotides: TGTGCCAGCAGCACCCGGACAGCAGATGAAAAACTGTTTTTT.

In this sample, this clone turned up once. The chain carries TRBV11-3 and TRBJ2-1, with TRBD2 matching 8 bases. V lost 0 bases and J lost 5; bases outside the gene matches: 9. CDR3 length: 17 residues. CDR1 is SGHNT and CDR2 is YENEEA in the germline V gene. Written as DNA, the CDR3 is TGTGCCAGCAGCTTAGACCCCTTCGGGAGGGACAACAATGAGCAGTTCTTC. This sequence encodes CASSLDPFGRDNNEQFF.

This chain connects TRBV28 to TRBJ1-2; D perhaps matches TRBD1 (5 bases). This CDR3 is 11 amino acids long. Germline CDR1 reads MDHEN; CDR2 reads SYDVKM. V was clipped by 3 bases and J by 7 bases, with 6 bases between them. The CDR3 DNA reads TGTGCCAGCAGTTTCGGGGGTGGCTACACCTTC. It specifies CASSFGGGYTF.

This clone occurred a few times. The chain couples TRBV14 to TRBJ1-2; D is uncertain. Germline lookup yields CDR1 SGHDN and CDR2 FVKESK. This CDR3 spans 13 amino acids. Between the trimmed V and J ends, which lost 2 bases and 3 bases, there was a span of 7 bases. CDR3 nucleotide sequence: TGTGCCAGCAGCCAACAACTCGACTATGGCTACACCTTC. Residues: CASSQQLDYGYTF.